This TCR beta chain came from a study of blood T cell repertoires in COVID-19. Study summary: Acute and convalescent COVID-19 specimens originated in the United States, Italy and Spain.

CDR1 and CDR2 (germline): LGHDT, YNNKEL (reference sequence). The CDR3 consists of 15 residues. With 8 bases clipped from V and 0 bases from J, the junction kept 9 bases outside the gene matches. Individuals aged about 18 to 90 years were recruited from about two dozen US areas. Categorization into cohorts depended on clinical history that participants reported. Clones were read by immunoSEQ multiplex PCR, and TCRdb kept only the in-frame ones, dropping some. The sample lists around 250,000 clones, around 85% occurring once. The source material was PBMCs or T cells enriched from blood (not recorded which). The chain has TRBV3-1 (or the pseudogene TRBV3-2) and TRBJ1-1; 7 bases are shared with TRBD1. This sequence was found in a woman aged 45-65 years who had recovered from COVID-19. The CDR3: CASGRGTAMNTEAFF. The DNA for the CDR3 is TGTGCCAGCGGAAGAGGGACAGCCATGAACACTGAAGCTTTCTTT.